The clone carrying this T cell receptor beta chain has a handful of counts. What it binds is not known. These data belong to a study of blood T cells in healthy people across ages. Study results and caveats: Strongly correlated with naive T cell percentage was TCR beta diversity.

PCR was performed a second time for about 6 to 12 cycles using a sample-barcoded 5' primer and a J-beta primer mix. TCRdb re-called the 5' RACE reads through MiXCR, storing one row per CDR3 protein. This repertoire shows about 970,000 distinct CDR3 sequences, about 53% found once; its top ten account for 20% to 25%. Germline CDR1 SEHNR, CDR2 FQNEAQ (reference sequence). Between the trimmed V and J ends, which lost 1 base and 5 bases, there was a span of 10 bases. The CDR3 consists of 14 residues. Each sample yielded at least 6 micrograms of PBMC total RNA. The sequenced material came from blood. This clonotype was obtained from a woman aged 55-75 years in good health. The V call is TRBV7-9, the J call TRBJ2-3; D call uncertain. The CDR3 loop is CASSLDLLIDTQYF. The DNA for the CDR3 is TGTGCCAGCAGCTTAGACCTCCTCATAGATACGCAGTATTTT.